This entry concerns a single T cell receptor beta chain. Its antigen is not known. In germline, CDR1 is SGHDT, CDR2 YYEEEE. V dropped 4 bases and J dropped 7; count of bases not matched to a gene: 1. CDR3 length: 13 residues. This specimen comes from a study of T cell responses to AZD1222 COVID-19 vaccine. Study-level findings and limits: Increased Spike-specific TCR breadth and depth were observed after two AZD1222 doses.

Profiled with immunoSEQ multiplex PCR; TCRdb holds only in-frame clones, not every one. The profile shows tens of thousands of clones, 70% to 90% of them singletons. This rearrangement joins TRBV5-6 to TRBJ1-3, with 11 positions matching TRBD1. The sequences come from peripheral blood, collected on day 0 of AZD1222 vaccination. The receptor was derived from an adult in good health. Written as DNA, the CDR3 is TGTGCCAGCAGCCGGGACAGGGGGAACACCATATATTTT. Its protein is CASSRDRGNTIYF.